The present T cell receptor beta chain was sequenced within a study of cytomegalovirus exposure and HLA in healthy donors. Whole-study findings and limits: A later analysis found that most CMV-associated TCR beta chains appeared HLA-restricted. Researchers catalogued 160 or so TCR beta chains as cytomegalovirus-associated.

Use of 60 Vbeta and 13 Jbeta primers characterized the PCR. Sequencing was performed with immunoSEQ multiplex PCR; in TCRdb, only in-frame clones are kept and a portion is missing. The table includes about 120,000 clones, 65% to 85% detected once. Donors were nominally healthy when sampled, though unrecorded immune exposures were likely. Notes on this clone: The antigen is not known.

Germline V gene lookup returns CDR1 LNHDA and CDR2 SQIVND (reference sequence). The CDR3 contains 14 residues. V lost 6 bases and J 5 bases, leaving 13 bases between the germline ends. The sequence came from a man aged 50-60 years in good health and CMV-seronegative. The sequencing input was PBMCs. The chain couples TRBV19 to TRBJ1-4; TRBD1 is a possible D gene (6 bases). The CDR3, as DNA: TGTGCCAGTAGCCAACAGGGACCAAATGAAAAACTGTTTTTT. It translates to CASSQQGPNEKLFF.